The clone carrying this T cell receptor (beta chain) was observed at least ten times. Its target is unknown. These data originate in a study of Graves' ophthalmopathy and Graves' hyperthyroidism. The authors amplified TCR beta CDR3 regions, and they did so from RNA transcripts for repertoire sequencing. First-round RT-PCR used HTBI primers; second-round multiplex PCR followed. From the multiplex PCR reads, TCRdb called clonotypes with MiXCR, one entry per CDR3 protein. The profile shows a few hundred thousand distinct CDR3 sequences, approximately 18% of them singletons. Findings and limits, study-wide: Blood shared most expanded thyroid clonotypes above 0.001 frequency.

Excluded: other autoimmune disease, uncontrolled infection, pregnancy or lactation. PBMCs had their origin in fresh peripheral blood (around 10 ml). Specimen: peripheral blood. The clonotype was recovered from an adult woman with stable Graves' hyperthyroidism.

CDR3 residues: CASSFRDRIDGYTF. CDR3 DNA: TGTGCCAGCAGCTTCCGGGACAGGATCGATGGCTACACCTTC. The gene calls are TRBV3-1 and TRBJ1-2, with 8 bases aligning to TRBD1. V was clipped by 5 bases and J by 6 bases; unmatched bases: 8. This CDR3 has 14 amino acids. Germline V gene lookup returns CDR1 LGHDT and CDR2 YNNKEL (reference sequence). Combining the CDR3 with reference TRBV3-1 and TRBJ1-2 gives the whole variable domain DTAVSQTPKYLVTQMGNDKSIKCEQNLGHDTMYWYKQDSKKFLKIMFSYNNKELIINETVPNRFSPKSPDKAHLNLHINSLELGDSAVYFCASSFRDRIDGYTFGSGTRLTVV.